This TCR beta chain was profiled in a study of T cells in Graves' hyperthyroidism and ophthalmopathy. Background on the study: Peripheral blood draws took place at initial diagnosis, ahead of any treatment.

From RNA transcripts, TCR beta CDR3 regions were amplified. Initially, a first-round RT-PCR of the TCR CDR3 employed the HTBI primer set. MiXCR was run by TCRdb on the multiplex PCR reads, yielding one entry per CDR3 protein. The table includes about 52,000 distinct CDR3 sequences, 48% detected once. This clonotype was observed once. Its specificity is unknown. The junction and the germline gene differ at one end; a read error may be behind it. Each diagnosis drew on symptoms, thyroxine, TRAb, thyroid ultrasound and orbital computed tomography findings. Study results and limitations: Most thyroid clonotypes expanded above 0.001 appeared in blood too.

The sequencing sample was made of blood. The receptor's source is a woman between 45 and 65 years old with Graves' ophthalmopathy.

CDR3 in DNA: TGTGCCAGCAGCCAGGAACAGGGAGCAACTAATGAAAGACTGTTTTTT. Encoded protein: CASSQEQGATNERLFF. The genes are TRBV4-2 and TRBJ1-4; possibly TRBD1 for D (6 bases). Germline V gene data show CDR1 as LGHNA and CDR2 as YNFKEQ. There are 16 residues in the CDR3.